This paragraph covers one T cell receptor (beta chain) sequence. The sample originates from a study of blood T cell repertoires in COVID-19. The authors' processing: Estimates of nucleated cell counts were drawn from the amplification of reference gene primers. Profiled with immunoSEQ multiplex PCR; TCRdb holds only in-frame clones, not every one. The V and J calls and the clone size are those of that table, but D and trimming were determined from the DNA. The table has roughly 200,000 clones, around 90% seen once. Material: peripheral blood. This clonotype was obtained from a man between 40 and 49 years old with acute or convalescent COVID-19.

The CDR3 loop reads CSVEMTGYPYGYTF. The CDR3 DNA is TGCAGCGTTGAAATGACAGGGTATCCCTATGGCTACACCTTC. The J gene is TRBJ1-2, the V gene TRBV29-1, with TRBD1 matching 7 bases. This CDR3 region has 14 residues. CDR1 and CDR2 from the germline V gene are SQVTM and ANQGSEA. The junction had 7 bases not matched to a gene; V was cut back by 2 bases and J by 4 bases.